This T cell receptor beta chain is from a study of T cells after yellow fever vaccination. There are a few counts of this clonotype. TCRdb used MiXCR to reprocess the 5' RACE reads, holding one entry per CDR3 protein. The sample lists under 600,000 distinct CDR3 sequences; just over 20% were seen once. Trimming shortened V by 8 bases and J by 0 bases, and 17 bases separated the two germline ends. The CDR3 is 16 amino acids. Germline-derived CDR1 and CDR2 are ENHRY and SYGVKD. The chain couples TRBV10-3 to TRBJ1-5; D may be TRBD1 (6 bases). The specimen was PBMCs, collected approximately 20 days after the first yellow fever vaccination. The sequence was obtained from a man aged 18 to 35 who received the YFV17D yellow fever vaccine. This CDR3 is CAIPQTGVLSNQPQHF. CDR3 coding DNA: TGTGCCATCCCTCAGACAGGTGTCCTTAGCAATCAGCCCCAGCATTTT.